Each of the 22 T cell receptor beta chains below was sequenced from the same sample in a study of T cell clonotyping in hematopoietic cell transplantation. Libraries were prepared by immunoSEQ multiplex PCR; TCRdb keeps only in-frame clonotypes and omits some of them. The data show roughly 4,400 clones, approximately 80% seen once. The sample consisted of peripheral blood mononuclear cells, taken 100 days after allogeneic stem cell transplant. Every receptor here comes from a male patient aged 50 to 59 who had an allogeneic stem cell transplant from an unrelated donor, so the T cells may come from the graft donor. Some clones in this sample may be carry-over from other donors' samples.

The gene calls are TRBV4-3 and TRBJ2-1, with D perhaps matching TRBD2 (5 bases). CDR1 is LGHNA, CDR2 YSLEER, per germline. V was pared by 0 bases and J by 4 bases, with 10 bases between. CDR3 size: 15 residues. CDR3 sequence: CASSQEESGYNEQFF. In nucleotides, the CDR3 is TGCGCCAGCAGCCAAGAAGAGAGCGGATACAATGAGCAGTTCTTC.

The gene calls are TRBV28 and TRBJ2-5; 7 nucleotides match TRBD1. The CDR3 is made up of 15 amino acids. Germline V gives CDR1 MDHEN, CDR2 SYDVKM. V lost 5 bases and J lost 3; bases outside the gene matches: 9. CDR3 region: CASSPPGTVEETQYF. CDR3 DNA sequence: TGTGCCAGCAGTCCCCCTGGGACAGTCGAAGAGACCCAGTACTTC.

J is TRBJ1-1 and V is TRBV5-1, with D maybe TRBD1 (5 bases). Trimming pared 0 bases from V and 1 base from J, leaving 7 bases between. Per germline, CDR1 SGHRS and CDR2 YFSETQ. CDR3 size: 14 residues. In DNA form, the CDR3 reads TGCGCCAGCAGCTTGGTAGGGGCGAACACTGAAGCTTTCTTT. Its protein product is CASSLVGANTEAFF.

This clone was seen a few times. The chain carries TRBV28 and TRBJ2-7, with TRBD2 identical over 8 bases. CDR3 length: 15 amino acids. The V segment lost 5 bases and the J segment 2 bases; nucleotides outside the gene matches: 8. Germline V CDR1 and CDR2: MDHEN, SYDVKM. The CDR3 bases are TGTGCCAGCAGTGAAGGGACTAGAAGAACCTACGAGCAGTACTTC. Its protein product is CASSEGTRRTYEQYF.

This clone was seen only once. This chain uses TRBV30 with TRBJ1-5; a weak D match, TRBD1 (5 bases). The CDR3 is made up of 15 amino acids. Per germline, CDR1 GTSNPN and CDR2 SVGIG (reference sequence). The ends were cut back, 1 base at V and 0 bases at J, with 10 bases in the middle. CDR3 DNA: TGTGCCTGGAGTGGTTGGGGGGATAGCAATCAGCCCCAGCATTTT. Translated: CAWSGWGDSNQPQHF.

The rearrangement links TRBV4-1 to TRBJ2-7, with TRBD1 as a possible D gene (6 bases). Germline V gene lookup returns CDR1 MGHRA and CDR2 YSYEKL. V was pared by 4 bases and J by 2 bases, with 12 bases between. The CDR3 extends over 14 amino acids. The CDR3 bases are TGCGCCAGCAGCCCGTGGACAGCCGCCTACGAGCAGTACTTC. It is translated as CASSPWTAAYEQYF.

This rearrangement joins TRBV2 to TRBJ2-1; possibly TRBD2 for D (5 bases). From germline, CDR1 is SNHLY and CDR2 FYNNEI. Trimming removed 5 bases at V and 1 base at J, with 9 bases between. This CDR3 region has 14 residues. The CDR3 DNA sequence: TGTGCCAGCAGTCCTGGACTTTCCTACAATGAGCAGTTCTTC. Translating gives CASSPGLSYNEQFF.

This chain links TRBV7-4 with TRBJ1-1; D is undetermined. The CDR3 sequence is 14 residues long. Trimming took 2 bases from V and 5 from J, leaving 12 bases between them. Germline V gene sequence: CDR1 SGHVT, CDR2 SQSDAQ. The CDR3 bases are TGTGCCAGCAGCTTAAACACCCTGGTGACTGAAGCTTTCTTT. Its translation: CASSLNTLVTEAFF.

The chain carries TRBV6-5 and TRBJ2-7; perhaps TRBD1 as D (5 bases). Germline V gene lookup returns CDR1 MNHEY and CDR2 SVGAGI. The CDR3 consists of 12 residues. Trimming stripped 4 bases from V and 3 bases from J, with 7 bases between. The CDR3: CASSFRGYEQYF. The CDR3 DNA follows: TGTGCCAGCAGTTTTAGGGGCTACGAGCAGTACTTC.

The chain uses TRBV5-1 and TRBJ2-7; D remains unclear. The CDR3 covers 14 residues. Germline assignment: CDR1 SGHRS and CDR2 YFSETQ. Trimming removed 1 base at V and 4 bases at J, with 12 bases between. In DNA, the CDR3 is TGCGCCAGCAGCTTGTCCCCATCCCGGTACGAGCAGTACTTC. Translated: CASSLSPSRYEQYF.

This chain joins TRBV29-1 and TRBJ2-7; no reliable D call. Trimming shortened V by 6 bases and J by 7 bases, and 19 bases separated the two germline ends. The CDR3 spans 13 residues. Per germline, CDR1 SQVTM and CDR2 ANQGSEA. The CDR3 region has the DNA TGCAGCGTCTCTCCGGGCGAGGATGGGGAGCAGTACTTC. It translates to CSVSPGEDGEQYF.

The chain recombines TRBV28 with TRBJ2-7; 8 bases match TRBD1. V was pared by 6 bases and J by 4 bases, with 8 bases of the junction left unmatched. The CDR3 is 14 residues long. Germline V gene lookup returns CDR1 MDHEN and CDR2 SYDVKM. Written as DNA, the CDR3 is TGTGCCAGCAGATGGACAGGGAAGTTATACGAGCAGTACTTC. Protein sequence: CASRWTGKLYEQYF.

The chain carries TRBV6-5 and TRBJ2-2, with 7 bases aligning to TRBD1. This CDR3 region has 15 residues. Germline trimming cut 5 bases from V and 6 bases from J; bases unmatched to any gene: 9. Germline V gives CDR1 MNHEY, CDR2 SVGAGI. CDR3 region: CASSPTGVRAGELFF. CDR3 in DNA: TGTGCCAGCAGTCCTACAGGGGTTCGGGCCGGGGAGCTGTTTTTT.

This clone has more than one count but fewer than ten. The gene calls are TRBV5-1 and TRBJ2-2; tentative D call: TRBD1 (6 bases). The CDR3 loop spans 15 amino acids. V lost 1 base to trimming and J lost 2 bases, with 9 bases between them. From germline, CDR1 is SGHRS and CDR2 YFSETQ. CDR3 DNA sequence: TGCGCCAGCAGCTTGACAGGGCTCAACACCGGGGAGCTGTTTTTT. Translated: CASSLTGLNTGELFF.

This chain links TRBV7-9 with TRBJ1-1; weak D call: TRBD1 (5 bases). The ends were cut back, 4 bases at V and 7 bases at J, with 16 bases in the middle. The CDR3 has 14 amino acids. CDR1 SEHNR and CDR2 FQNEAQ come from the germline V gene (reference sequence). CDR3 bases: TGTGCCAGCAGCTCCCATGGGGACCCGTTTGAAGCTTTCTTT. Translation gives CASSSHGDPFEAFF.

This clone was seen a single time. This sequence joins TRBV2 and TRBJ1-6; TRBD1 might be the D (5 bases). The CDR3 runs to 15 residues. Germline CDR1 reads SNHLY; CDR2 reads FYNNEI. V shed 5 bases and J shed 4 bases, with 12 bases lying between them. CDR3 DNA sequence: TGTGCCAGCAGTTTGGGACCACCTTATAATTCACCCCTCCACTTT. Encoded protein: CASSLGPPYNSPLHF.

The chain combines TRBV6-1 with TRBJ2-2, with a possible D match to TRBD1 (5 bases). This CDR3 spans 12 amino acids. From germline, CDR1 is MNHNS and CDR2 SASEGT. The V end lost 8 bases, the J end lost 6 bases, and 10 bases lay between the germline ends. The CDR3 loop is CASRNRSGELFF. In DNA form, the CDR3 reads TGTGCCAGCCGAAACAGGTCCGGGGAGCTGTTTTTT.

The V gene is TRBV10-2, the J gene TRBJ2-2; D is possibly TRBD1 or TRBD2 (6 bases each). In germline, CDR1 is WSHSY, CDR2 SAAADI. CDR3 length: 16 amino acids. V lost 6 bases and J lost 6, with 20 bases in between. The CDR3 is CASRGGGVARAGELFF. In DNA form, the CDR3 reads TGCGCCAGCAGGGGGGGCGGGGTAGCGCGGGCCGGGGAGCTGTTTTTT.

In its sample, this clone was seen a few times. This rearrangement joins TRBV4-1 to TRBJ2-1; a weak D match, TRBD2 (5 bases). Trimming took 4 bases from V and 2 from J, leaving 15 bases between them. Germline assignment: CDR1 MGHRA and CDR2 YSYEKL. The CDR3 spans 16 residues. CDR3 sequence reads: CASSPAPQEAYNEQFF. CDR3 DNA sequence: TGCGCCAGCAGCCCGGCCCCTCAGGAGGCCTACAATGAGCAGTTCTTC.

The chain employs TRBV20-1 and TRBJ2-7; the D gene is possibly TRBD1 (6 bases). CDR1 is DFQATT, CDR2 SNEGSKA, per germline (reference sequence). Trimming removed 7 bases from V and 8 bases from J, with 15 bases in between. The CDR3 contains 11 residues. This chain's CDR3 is CSVLGGTKQYF. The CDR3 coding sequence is TGCAGTGTATTAGGGGGTACGAAGCAGTACTTC.

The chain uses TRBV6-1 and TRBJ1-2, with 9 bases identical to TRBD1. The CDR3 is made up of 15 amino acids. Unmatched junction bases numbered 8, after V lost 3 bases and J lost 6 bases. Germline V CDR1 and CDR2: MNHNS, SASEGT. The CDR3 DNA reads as TGTGCCAGCAGTGAGGGGGACAGGGTCGTGAATGGCTACACCTTC. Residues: CASSEGDRVVNGYTF.

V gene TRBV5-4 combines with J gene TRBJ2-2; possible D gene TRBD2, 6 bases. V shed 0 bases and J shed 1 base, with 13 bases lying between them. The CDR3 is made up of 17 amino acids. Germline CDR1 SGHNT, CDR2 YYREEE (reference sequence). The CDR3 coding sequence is TGTGCCAGCAGCTTGGGCTCGGGGGTCTTGAACACCGGGGAGCTGTTTTTT. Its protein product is CASSLGSGVLNTGELFF.